Reported below is one T cell receptor (beta chain). Antigen specificity is unknown. The sample comes from a study of T cells in tuberculosis. Study at large: T cells were selected with CD1B tetramers loaded with glucose monomycolate. This South African cohort compared adolescents with or without latent tuberculosis against adults with active tuberculosis.

General observations from the study: Active tuberculosis alpha repertoires lay closer to GMM-specific TCRs than controls'.

V lost 4 bases and J lost 2; bases outside the gene matches: 6. The germline V gene has CDR1 LGHNA and CDR2 YSLEER. The CDR3 covers 15 residues. Using immunoSEQ multiplex PCR, the repertoire was profiled, and TCRdb retains in-frame clones only, with some absent. The top ten clones hold 1.9% of a sample with 35,000 to 45,000 clones, about 94% of them seen once. Sequencing used PBMCs. This rearrangement joins TRBV4-3 to TRBJ2-3, with 7 bases that match TRBD1. The source of this sequence is a donor aged 10 to 29 with latent tuberculosis or without tuberculosis infection. Some clones in this sample may be carry-over from other donors' samples. The CDR3 loop is CASSLRQGITDTQYF. The CDR3, as DNA: TGCGCCAGCAGCCTCCGACAGGGTATCACAGATACGCAGTATTTT.